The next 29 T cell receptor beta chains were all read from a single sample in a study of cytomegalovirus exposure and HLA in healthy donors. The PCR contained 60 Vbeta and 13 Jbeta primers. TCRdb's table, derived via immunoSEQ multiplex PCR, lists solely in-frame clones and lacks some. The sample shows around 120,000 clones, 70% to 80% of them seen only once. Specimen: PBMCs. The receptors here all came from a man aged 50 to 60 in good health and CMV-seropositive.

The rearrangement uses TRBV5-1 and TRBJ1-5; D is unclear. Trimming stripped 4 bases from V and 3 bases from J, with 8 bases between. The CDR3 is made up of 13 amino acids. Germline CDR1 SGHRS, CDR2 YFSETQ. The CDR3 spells CASSEGYNQPQHF. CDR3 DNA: TGCGCCAGCAGCGAGGGTTACAATCAGCCCCAGCATTTT.

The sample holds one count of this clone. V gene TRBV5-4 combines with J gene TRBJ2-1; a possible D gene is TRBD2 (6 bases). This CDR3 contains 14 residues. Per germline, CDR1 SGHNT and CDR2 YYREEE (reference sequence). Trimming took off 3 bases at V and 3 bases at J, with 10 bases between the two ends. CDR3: CASSSGTFYNEQFF. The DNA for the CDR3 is TGTGCCAGCAGCTCAGGGACTTTCTACAATGAGCAGTTCTTC.

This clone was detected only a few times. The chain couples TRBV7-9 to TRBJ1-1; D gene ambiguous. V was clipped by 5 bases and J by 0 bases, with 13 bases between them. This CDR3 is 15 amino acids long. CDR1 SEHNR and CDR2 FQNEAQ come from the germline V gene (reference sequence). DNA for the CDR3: TGTGCCAGCAGCCCACTTGGTGCCATGAACACTGAAGCTTTCTTT. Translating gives CASSPLGAMNTEAFF.

The CDR3 nucleotides read TGTGCCAGCAGTCCTTTGCAGGGGCGCCGATACGAGCAGTACTTC. Translation: CASSPLQGRRYEQYF. The gene calls are TRBV5-6 and TRBJ2-7; D is perhaps TRBD1 (6 bases). V lost 5 bases and J 4 bases, leaving 19 bases between the germline ends. This CDR3 comprises 15 residues. Germline V gene data show CDR1 as SGHDT and CDR2 as YYEEEE.

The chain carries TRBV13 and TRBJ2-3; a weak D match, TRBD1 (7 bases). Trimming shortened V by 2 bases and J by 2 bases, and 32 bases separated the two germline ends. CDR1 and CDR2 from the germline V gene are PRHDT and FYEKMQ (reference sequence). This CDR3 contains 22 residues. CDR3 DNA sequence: TGTGCCAGCAGCTTATTCCCCGGGGGTGTTAAACCCACAGGGGAAATCACAGATACGCAGTATTTT. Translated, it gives CASSLFPGGVKPTGEITDTQYF.

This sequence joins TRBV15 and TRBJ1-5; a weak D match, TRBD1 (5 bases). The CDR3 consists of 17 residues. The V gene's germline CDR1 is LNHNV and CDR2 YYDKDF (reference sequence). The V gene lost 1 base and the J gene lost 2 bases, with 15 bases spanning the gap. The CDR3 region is CATSRGQLIGGNQPQHF. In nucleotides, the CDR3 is TGTGCCACCAGCAGAGGACAACTAATAGGGGGCAATCAGCCCCAGCATTTT.

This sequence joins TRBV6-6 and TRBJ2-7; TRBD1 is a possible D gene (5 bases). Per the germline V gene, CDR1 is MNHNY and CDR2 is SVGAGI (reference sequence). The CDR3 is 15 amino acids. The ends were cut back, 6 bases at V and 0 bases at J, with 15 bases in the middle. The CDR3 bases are TGTGCCAGCAGCTCTCACATGACAGACTCCTACGAGCAGTACTTC. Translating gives CASSSHMTDSYEQYF.

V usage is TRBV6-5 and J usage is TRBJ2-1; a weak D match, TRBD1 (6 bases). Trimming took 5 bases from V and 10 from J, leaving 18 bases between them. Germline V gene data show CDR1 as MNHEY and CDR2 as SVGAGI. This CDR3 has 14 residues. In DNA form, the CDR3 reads TGTGCCAGCAGTGACCGGGACATAAAACGGGAGCAGTTCTTC. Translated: CASSDRDIKREQFF.

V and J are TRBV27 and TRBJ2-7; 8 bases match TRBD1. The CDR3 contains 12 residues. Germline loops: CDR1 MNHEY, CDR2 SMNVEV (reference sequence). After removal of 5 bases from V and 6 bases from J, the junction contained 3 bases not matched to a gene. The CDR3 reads CASSGQGGEQYF. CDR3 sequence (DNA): TGTGCCAGCAGTGGACAGGGTGGCGAGCAGTACTTC.

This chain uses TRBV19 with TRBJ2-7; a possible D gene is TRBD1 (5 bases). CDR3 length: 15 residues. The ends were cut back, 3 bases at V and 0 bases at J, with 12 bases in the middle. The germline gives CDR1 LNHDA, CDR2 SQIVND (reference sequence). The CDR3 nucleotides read TGTGCCAGTAGTATGTCGCGACAGATCTCCTACGAGCAGTACTTC. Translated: CASSMSRQISYEQYF.

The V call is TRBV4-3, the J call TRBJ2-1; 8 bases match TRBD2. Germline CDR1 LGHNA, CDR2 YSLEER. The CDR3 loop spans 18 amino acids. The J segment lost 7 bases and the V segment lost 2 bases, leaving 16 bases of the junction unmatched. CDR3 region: CASSQSAMRRGVKNEQFF. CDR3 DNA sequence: TGCGCCAGCAGCCAATCGGCAATGAGGCGGGGGGTAAAGAATGAGCAGTTCTTC.

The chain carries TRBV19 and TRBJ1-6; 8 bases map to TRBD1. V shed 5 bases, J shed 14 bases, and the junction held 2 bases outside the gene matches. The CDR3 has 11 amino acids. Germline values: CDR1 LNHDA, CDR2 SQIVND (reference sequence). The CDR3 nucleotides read TGTGCCAGTAGTGGACAGGGAACCCTCCACTTT. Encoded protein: CASSGQGTLHF.

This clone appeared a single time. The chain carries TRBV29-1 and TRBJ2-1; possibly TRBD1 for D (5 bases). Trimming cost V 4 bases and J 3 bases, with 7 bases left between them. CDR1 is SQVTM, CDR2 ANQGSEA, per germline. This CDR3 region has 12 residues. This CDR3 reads CSVATDYNEQFF. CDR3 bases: TGCAGCGTTGCGACAGACTACAATGAGCAGTTCTTC.

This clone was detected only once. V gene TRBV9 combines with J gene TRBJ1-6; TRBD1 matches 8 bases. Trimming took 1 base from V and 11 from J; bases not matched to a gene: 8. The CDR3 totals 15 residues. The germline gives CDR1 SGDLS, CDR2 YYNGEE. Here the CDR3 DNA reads TGTGCCAGCAGCGTAAATGACAGGGGAAAGGCACCCCTCCACTTT. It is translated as CASSVNDRGKAPLHF.

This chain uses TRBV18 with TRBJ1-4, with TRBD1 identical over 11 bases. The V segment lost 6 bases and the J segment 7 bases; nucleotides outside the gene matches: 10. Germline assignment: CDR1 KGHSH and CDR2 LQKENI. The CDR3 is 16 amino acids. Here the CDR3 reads CASSPRAGTGGEKLFF. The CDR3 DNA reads TGTGCCAGCTCCCCGCGAGCCGGGACAGGGGGTGAAAAACTGTTTTTT.

CDR3: CSVTGSSSYNEQFF. CDR3 bases: TGCAGCGTTACCGGGTCCAGCTCCTACAATGAGCAGTTCTTC. This chain links TRBV29-1 with TRBJ2-1, with no clear D. Trimming left V 5 bases short and J 0 bases short, with 11 bases between. Germline CDR1 SQVTM, CDR2 ANQGSEA. The CDR3 extends over 14 amino acids.

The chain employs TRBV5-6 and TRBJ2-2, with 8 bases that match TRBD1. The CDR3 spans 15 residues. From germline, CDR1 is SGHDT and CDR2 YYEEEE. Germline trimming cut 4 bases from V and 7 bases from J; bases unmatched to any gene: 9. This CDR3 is CASSPPDRAGGELFF. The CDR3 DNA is TGTGCCAGCAGCCCCCCGGACAGGGCGGGCGGGGAGCTGTTTTTT.

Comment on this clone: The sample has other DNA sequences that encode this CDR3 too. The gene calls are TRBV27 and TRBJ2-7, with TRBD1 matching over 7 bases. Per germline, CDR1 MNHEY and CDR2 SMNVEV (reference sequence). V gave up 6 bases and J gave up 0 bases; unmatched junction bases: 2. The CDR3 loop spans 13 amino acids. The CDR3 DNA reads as TGTGCCAGCAGCCGGGACAGCTCCTACGAGCAGTACTTC. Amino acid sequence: CASSRDSSYEQYF.

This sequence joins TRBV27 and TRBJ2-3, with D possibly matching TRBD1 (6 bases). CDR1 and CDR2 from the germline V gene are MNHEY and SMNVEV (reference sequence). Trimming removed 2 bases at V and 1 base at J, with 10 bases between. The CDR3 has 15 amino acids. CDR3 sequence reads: CASSLTGTRTDTQYF. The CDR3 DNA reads TGTGCCAGCAGTTTAACAGGGACCCGCACAGATACGCAGTATTTT.

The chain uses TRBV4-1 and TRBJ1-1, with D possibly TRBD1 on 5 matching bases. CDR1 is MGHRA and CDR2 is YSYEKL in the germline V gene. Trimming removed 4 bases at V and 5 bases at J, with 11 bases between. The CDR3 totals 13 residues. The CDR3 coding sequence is TGCGCCAGCAGCCGACAGCCGGAGACTGAAGCTTTCTTT. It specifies CASSRQPETEAFF.

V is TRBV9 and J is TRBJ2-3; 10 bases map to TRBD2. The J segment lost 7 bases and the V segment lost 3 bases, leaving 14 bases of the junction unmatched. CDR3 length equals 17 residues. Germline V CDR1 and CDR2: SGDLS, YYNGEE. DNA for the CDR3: TGTGCCAGCAGCGCCCTGGGGGGACTAGCGAATCTATATACGCAGTATTTT. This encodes CASSALGGLANLYTQYF.

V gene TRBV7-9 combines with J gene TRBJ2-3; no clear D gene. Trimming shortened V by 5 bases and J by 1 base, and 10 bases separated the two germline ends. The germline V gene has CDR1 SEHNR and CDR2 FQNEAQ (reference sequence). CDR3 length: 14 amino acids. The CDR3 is CASSHRSGTDTQYF. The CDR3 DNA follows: TGTGCCAGCAGCCACCGGTCGGGCACAGATACGCAGTATTTT.

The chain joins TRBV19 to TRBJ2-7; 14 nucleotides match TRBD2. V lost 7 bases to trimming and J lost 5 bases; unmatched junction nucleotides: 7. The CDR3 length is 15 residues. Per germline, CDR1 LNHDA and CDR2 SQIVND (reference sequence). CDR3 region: CASTRGGLAGDEQYF. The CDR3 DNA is TGTGCCAGTACCCGTGGGGGACTAGCGGGAGACGAGCAGTACTTC.

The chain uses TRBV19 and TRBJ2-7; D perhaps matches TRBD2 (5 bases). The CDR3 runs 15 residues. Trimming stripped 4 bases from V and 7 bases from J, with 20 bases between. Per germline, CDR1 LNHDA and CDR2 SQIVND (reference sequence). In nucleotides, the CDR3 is TGTGCCAGTAGTACCCAGAGGGAGCCGCCTCTAGAGCAGTACTTC. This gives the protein CASSTQREPPLEQYF.

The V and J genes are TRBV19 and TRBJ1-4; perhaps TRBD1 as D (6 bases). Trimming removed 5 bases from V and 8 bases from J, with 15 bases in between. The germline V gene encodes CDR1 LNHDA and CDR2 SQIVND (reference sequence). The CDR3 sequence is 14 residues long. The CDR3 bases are TGTGCCAGTAGTTTGATCCGGGACACCGAAAAACTGTTTTTT. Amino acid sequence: CASSLIRDTEKLFF.

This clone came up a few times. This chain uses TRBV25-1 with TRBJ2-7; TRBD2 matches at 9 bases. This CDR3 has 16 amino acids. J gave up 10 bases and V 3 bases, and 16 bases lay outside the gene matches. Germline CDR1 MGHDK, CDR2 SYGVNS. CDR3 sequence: CASSDTGGGDRKRQYF. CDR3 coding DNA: TGTGCCAGCAGTGATACGGGCGGGGGGGACCGGAAAAGACAGTACTTC.

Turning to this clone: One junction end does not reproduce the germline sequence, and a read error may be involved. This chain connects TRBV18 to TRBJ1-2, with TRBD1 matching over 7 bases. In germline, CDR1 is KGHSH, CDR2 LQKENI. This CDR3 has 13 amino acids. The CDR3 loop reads CASSRDRNYGHTF. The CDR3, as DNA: TGTGCCAGCTCACGGGACAGAAACTATGGCCACACCTTC.

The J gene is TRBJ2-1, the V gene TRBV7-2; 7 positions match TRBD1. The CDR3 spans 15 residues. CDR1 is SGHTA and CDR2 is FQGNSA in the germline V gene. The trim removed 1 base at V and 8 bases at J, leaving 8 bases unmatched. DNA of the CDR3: TGTGCCAGCAGCTTAGTAGGGACAGTCGTCGATGAGCAGTTCTTC. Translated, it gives CASSLVGTVVDEQFF.

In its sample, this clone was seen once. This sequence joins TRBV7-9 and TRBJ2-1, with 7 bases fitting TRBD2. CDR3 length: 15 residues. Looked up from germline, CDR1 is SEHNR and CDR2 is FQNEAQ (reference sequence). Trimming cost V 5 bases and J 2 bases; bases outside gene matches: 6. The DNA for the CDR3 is TGTGCCAGCAGCCTTCTAGCGGTGGCCTACAATGAGCAGTTCTTC. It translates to CASSLLAVAYNEQFF.